These T cell receptor beta chains were read from a single sample in a study of T cell repertoires in cytomegalovirus infection. TCRdb reprocessed the reads via MiXCR and lists one record per CDR3 protein. The sample lists approximately 1,000,000 distinct CDR3 sequences, roughly 31% seen once, with around 15% in the top ten. Their antigen targets remain unknown. This sample comprised cultured CD8+ T cells from PBMCs, obtained from culture after CMV antigen stimulation. The receptors shown here come from a human donor in good health (CMV status not recorded). Some clones in this sample may be carry-over from other donors' samples. Both conserved end residues are part of each CDR3.

CASSFRYGENEQFF	TRBV5-8
CASIRGILTDTQYF	TRBV5-6
CASSLASSGATYNEQFF	TRBV7-6
CASSEALHRLHHNSPLHF	TRBV2
CASSEAEAYGYTF	TRBV6-1
CASSQDLDDSGGPTYEQYF	TRBV3-1
CASSQRGKRETQYF	TRBV3-1
CASSKEGELFF	TRBV7-4
CASSNAGGQYNEQFF	TRBV7-6
CASSEFAGVLDTQYF	TRBV25-1
CASSQDVGDTNEKLFF	TRBV3-1
CASSATSGAYYNEQFF	TRBV7-2
CASTFEAGSSYEQYF	TRBV7-8
CSGKGAADYEQYF	TRBV20-1
CASSLGRGKTQYF	TRBV7-2
CSAGTSGGFIQYF	TRBV20-1
CASSLAAESLTDTQYF	TRBV7-2
CASGSYGYEQYF	TRBV27
CASAHPGRRDTQYF	TRBV27
CASGWGGMPQHF	TRBV28
CASSSIRTVSYEQYF	TRBV7-9
CASSLDFIATIQGTQETQYF	TRBV7-6
CASSKGLANYGYTF	TRBV14
CASTPGGSSYNSPLHF	TRBV5-4
CASSPLGLGHNEQFF	TRBV7-2
CASSPRRQGSYNEQFF	TRBV4-1
CASSLASNGQGKFF	TRBV7-8
CASLPGQGFYEQYF	TRBV6-2/TRBV6-3
CASSVSHVHTGELFF	TRBV2
CASSQGQTTWVPFF	TRBV6-2/TRBV6-3
CASSSSETVGETQYF	TRBV12-3/TRBV12-4
CASRGTSWTQYF	TRBV12-3/TRBV12-4
CASSSRTSGTYEQYF	TRBV28
CASSQDGQSGNTIYF	TRBV4-1
CASSSRAREAEAFF	TRBV6-6
CASSGDNSNQPQHF	TRBV7-9
CASSEGVFTEAFF	TRBV7-6
CASSTSDSFFYEQYF	TRBV5-5
CASSSGTGYHEQFF	TRBV12-3/TRBV12-4
CASSSTTGPARNEKLFF	TRBV6-6
CASRKTSGTGHEQFF	TRBV6-1
CASSTGTAEAFF	TRBV7-8
CASSPEGGWYNEQFF	TRBV7-3
CASSYSRQGPQETQYF	TRBV6-6
CASSWLAGEETQYF	TRBV6-6
CASSSPTGDYGYTF	TRBV7-9
CASRQGWGKLFF	TRBV25-1
CADEVTDTQYF	TRBV12-3/TRBV12-4
CASSVRPTLESGELFF	TRBV7-9
CSAKLAGTPLHF	TRBV20-1
CASSKNYLTRDKNTEAFF	TRBV6-1